This T cell receptor beta chain was recovered during a study of blood T cell repertoires in COVID-19. There are 15 residues in the CDR3. The V and J ends lost 4 bases and 6 bases, in that order; junction bases with no gene match: 8. Germline loops: CDR1 SGHRS, CDR2 YFSETQ. Produced via immunoSEQ multiplex PCR; TCRdb's table is partial and in-frame only. The sample lists under 300,000 clones; roughly 89% were seen once. The sequenced material came from peripheral blood. The source of this sequence is a woman aged 25 to 39 with active or convalescent COVID-19. The rearrangement links TRBV5-1 to TRBJ2-1, with 9 bases identical to TRBD1. The CDR3 nucleotides read TGCGCCAGCAGCGACGGGACAGGGTCCGCCAATGAGCAGTTCTTC. Translation: CASSDGTGSANEQFF. Based on the CDR3 plus reference TRBV5-1 and TRBJ2-1, the full variable domain is KAGVTQTPRYLIKTRGQQVTLSCSPISGHRSVSWYQQTPGQGLQFLFEYFSETQRNKGNFPGRFSGRQFSNSRSEMNVSTLELGDSALYLCASSDGTGSANEQFFGPGTRLTVL.